This is a list of T cell receptor beta chains from one sample in a study of shared clonotypes between healthy human individuals. Here immunoSEQ multiplex PCR was the method, and the copy in TCRdb shows in-frame clones only, minus some. This table has 600,000 or so clones, roughly 98% appearing once. The material sequenced was naive CD8+ T cells sorted from blood. The receptor set was obtained from a man aged 30-40 years in good health. Each CDR3 is given with its conserved first and last residue. D genes are given only for firm matches. The listing skips clone size in some rows; elsewhere it reads once, few, many or a size class.

d_call,j_call,v_call,clone_size,cdr3_nt,cdr3_aa
.,TRBJ1-5,TRBV15,.,TGTGCCACCAGCTCCCGGGACAGCAATCAGCCCCAGCATTTT,CATSSRDSNQPQHF
.,TRBJ1-2,TRBV9,.,TGTGCCAGCAGCGTAGGGGCAGTCTATGGCTACACCTTC,CASSVGAVYGYTF
.,TRBJ2-1,TRBV9,.,TGTGCCAGCAGCGGACGCCAAGGGAGGAACCACAATGAGCAGTTCTTC,CASSGRQGRNHNEQFF
TRBD1,TRBJ2-7,TRBV9,.,TGTGCCAGCAGCCCGGGACAGGGAGTGTCCGAGCAGTACTTC,CASSPGQGVSEQYF
.,TRBJ1-1,TRBV28,.,TGTGCCAGCAGTTTCCGGGGGAACACTGAAGCTTTCTTT,CASSFRGNTEAFF
.,TRBJ1-2,TRBV2,.,TGTGCCAGGACGTATAGGACGGGGATTAGGTATGGCTACACCTTC,CARTYRTGIRYGYTF
TRBD2,TRBJ2-1,TRBV5-8,.,TGTGCCAGCAGCCCGGTCCGGGAGGTGATTGATTACAATGAGCAGTTCTTC,CASSPVREVIDYNEQFF
TRBD2,TRBJ2-7,TRBV27,.,TGTGCCAGCAGTCCGATTCTAGCGGGAACCTGGGAGCAGTACTTC,CASSPILAGTWEQYF
TRBD1,TRBJ2-5,TRBV7-9,.,TGTGCCAGCAGCTTCCGGACAGGGGCGGGCCAAGAGACCCAGTACTTC,CASSFRTGAGQETQYF
.,TRBJ2-1,TRBV9,.,TGTGCCAGCAGCGGACCCAGTACCTACAATGAGCAGTTCTTC,CASSGPSTYNEQFF
.,TRBJ1-4,TRBV13,.,TGTGCCAGCAGCTTATATAACAGGGTGGACGAAAAACTGTTTTTT,CASSLYNRVDEKLFF
TRBD1,TRBJ2-7,TRBV2,once,TGTGCCAGCAGTGAATCGACAGGGGCCTACGAGCAGTACTTC,CASSESTGAYEQYF
TRBD2,TRBJ2-3,TRBV11-3,.,TGTGCCAGCAGCCCTTCCACTCCGGGAGGGCCAGATACGCAGTATTTT,CASSPSTPGGPDTQYF
.,TRBJ2-1,TRBV29-1,.,TGCAGCGTCGCTGGACCGGAGAACAATGAGCAGTTCTTC,CSVAGPENNEQFF
TRBD1,TRBJ2-1,TRBV7-9,.,TGTGCCAGCAGCTCGGACAGGAACAATGAGCAGTTCTTC,CASSSDRNNEQFF
.,TRBJ2-1,TRBV7-3,.,TGTGCCAGCAGCTCTAACCGTAGCGGCTACAATGAGCAGTTCTTC,CASSSNRSGYNEQFF
.,TRBJ1-4,TRBV6-8,once,TGTGCCAGCAGTTACCCCACCGGGGAGCTTGAAAAACTGTTTTTT,CASSYPTGELEKLFF
.,TRBJ2-7,TRBV29-1,.,TGCAGCGTTTATCTCTCCTACGAGCAGTACTTC,CSVYLSYEQYF
.,TRBJ2-7,TRBV7-9,.,TGTGCCAGCAGTTATACAGGGATTCGGTACTTC,CASSYTGIRYF
TRBD1,TRBJ2-5,TRBV27,.,TGTGCCAGCAGTGTCCGGGACAGGCCGGGTGGGACCCAGTACTTC,CASSVRDRPGGTQYF
.,TRBJ2-1,TRBV9,.,TGTGCCAGCAGCACCCGCAATGAGCAGTTCTTC,CASSTRNEQFF
TRBD2,TRBJ2-1,TRBV10-3,.,TGTGCCATCAGTGAGGCTCTAGCGGGAGGGCCTCCTTCCTACAATGAGCAGTTCTTC,CAISEALAGGPPSYNEQFF
.,TRBJ1-3,TRBV9,.,TGTGCCAGCAGCGGCAGTTATGGAAACACCATATATTTT,CASSGSYGNTIYF
.,TRBJ2-1,TRBV2,.,TGTGCCAGCCGTGGGTTTTCCACGATCTTC,CASRGFSTIF
TRBD1,TRBJ1-3,TRBV5-1,.,TGCGCCAGCAGTACAACGACAGGGACTGGAAACACCATATATTTT,CASSTTTGTGNTIYF
.,TRBJ2-3,TRBV4-2,.,TGTGCCAGCAGCCAAGAAGGAGGCACAGATACGCAGTATTTT,CASSQEGGTDTQYF
.,TRBJ2-5,TRBV29-1,.,TGCAGCGTTGAAGACTTGGGGGAAGAGACCCAGTACTTC,CSVEDLGEETQYF
TRBD1,TRBJ2-1,TRBV15,.,TGTGCCACCAGCAGAGATAGGGCCAGGGGGCCCCATTACGAGCAGTTCTTC,CATSRDRARGPHYEQFF
.,TRBJ2-1,TRBV10-3,.,TGTGCCATCAGTGACTCCGCGGGTGAGCAGTTCTTC,CAISDSAGEQFF
.,TRBJ2-2,TRBV6-5,.,TGTGCCAGCAGTTATGTTTTCGGCGAGAGCACCGGGGAGCTGTTTTTT,CASSYVFGESTGELFF
.,TRBJ2-2,TRBV12-5,.,TGTGCTAGTAGTTCCGGGCTCACCGGGGAGCTGTTTTTT,CASSSGLTGELFF
TRBD2,TRBJ2-3,TRBV19,.,TGTGCCAGTAGTATAGATTCGACTAGCGGGCGGAATACGCAGTATTTT,CASSIDSTSGRNTQYF
TRBD2,TRBJ2-5,TRBV11-2,.,TGTGCCAGCAGCTTATTTGATAGCGGGGACCAAGAGACCCAGTACTTC,CASSLFDSGDQETQYF
.,TRBJ2-5,TRBV11-2,.,TGTGCCAGCAGCTGGATCGGGGGGCTCATGATACAGACCCAGTACTTC,CASSWIGGLMIQTQYF
TRBD1,TRBJ2-6,TRBV27,.,TGTGCCAGCAGCGACAGGGCTGGGGCCAACGTCCTGACTTTC,CASSDRAGANVLTF
.,TRBJ1-2,TRBV4-3,.,TGCGCCAGCAGCCAAGGTTACGGGGCTCAGGACTATGGCTACACCTTC,CASSQGYGAQDYGYTF
TRBD2,TRBJ2-3,TRBV7-6,.,TGTGCCAGCAGCTTCTATGGGGGGGAAAACACAGATACGCAGTATTTT,CASSFYGGENTDTQYF
TRBD2,TRBJ2-7,TRBV7-9,.,TGTGCCAGCAGCTTAATTAGCGGGAGGGCCTCCTACGAGCAGTACTTC,CASSLISGRASYEQYF
.,TRBJ2-2,TRBV6-5,.,TGTGCCAGCAGGACAGGGAACACCGGGGAGCTGTTTTTT,CASRTGNTGELFF
.,TRBJ1-1,TRBV6-5,once,TGTGCCAGCAGGCCAGGGGTGGGCACTGAAGCTTTCTTT,CASRPGVGTEAFF
TRBD1,TRBJ2-4,TRBV23-1,.,TGCGCCAGTCAGACCCGACAGGGGGTAGGCAAAAACATTCAGTACTTC,CASQTRQGVGKNIQYF
.,TRBJ2-7,TRBV6-6,.,TGTGCCAGCAGTAACCGGGATACTGGGCGCGAGCAGTACTTC,CASSNRDTGREQYF
.,TRBJ2-5,TRBV2,once,TGTGCCAGCAGGGCGGAGACCCAGTACTTC,CASRAETQYF
.,TRBJ2-1,TRBV6-6,.,TGTGCCAGCAGTTACACCCCCTCTTTGGGAGAGCAGTTCTTC,CASSYTPSLGEQFF